These 3 T cell receptor beta chains share one sample of origin, sequenced in a study of cytomegalovirus exposure and HLA in healthy donors. PCR used 60 Vbeta primers and 13 Jbeta primers. TCRdb's table, derived via immunoSEQ multiplex PCR, lists solely in-frame clones and lacks some. Of about 150,000 clones listed, around two thirds were seen once; the top ten hold 8.5% to 12%. Material: PBMCs. These TCRs come from a man aged 30-40 years in good health and CMV-seropositive.

V and J are TRBV7-3 and TRBJ2-1; D may be TRBD2 (6 bases). This CDR3 region has 15 residues. Germline V lookup: CDR1 SGHTA, CDR2 FQGTGA. The V gene lost 5 bases and the J gene lost 3 bases, with 14 bases spanning the gap. The CDR3 nucleotides are TGTGCCAGCAGCGGGTCGGCGGGGCGCTACAATGAGCAGTTCTTC. Translated: CASSGSAGRYNEQFF.

This clone appeared once. The sample contains more than one DNA sequence encoding this CDR3. V and J are TRBV23-1 and TRBJ1-5; 9 positions agree with TRBD1. TRBV23-1 is an ORF; its function is uncertain. The CDR3 consists of 20 residues. V lost 3 bases to trimming and J lost 0 bases; unmatched junction nucleotides: 15. The CDR3 reads CASSQVTAGQGYHSNQPQHF. The CDR3 DNA follows: TGCGCCAGCAGTCAGGTAACGGCGGGACAGGGCTACCATAGCAATCAGCCCCAGCATTTT.

CDR3 region: CASRREGDKLNYGYTF. CDR3 nucleotides: TGCGCCAGCAGGCGGGAAGGGGATAAACTTAACTATGGCTACACCTTC. The chain is built from TRBV10-1 and TRBJ1-2; D possibly corresponds to TRBD1 (5 bases). This CDR3 has 16 amino acids. V was shortened by 6 bases and J by 1 base, with 18 bases between the two germline ends. Germline-derived CDR1 and CDR2 are WNHNN and SYGVQD (reference sequence).